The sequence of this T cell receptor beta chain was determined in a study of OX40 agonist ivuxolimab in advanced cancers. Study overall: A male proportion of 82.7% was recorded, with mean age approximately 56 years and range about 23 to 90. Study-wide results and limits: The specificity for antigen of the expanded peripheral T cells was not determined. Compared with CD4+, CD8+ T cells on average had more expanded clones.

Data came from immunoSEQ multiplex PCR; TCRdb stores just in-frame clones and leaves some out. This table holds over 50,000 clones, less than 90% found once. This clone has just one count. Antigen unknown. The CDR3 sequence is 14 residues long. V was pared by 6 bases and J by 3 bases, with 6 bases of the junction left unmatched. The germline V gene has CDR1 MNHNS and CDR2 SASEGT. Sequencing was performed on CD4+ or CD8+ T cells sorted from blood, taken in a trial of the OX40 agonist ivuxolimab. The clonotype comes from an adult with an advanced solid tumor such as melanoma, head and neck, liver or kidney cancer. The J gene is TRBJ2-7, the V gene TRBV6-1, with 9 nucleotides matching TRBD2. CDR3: CASRGTSSIYEQYF. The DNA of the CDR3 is TGTGCCAGCAGAGGGACTAGCAGTATCTACGAGCAGTACTTC.